These T cell receptor beta chains were read from a single sample in a study of OX40 agonist ivuxolimab in advanced cancers. Some clones are missing from TCRdb's copy, which holds only in-frame ones; the method was immunoSEQ multiplex PCR. Among about 69,000 clones listed, about nine tenths were seen once. Material: CD4+ or CD8+ T cells sorted from blood, obtained in a trial of the OX40 agonist ivuxolimab. The source of these receptors is an adult with an advanced solid tumor such as melanoma, head and neck, liver or kidney cancer. The CDR3 runs from the conserved cysteine through the conserved F or W. The order of the fields is V gene, D gene, J gene, clone size, CDR3 DNA, CDR3 protein. The D gene is left open where the match is weak. Only some rows state a clone size, as once, few, many or a class for expanded clones.

TRBV7-2	TRBD1	TRBJ2-3	once	TGTGCCAGCAGCACAACCGGGACAGGAGGAGATACGCAGTATTTT	CASSTTGTGGDTQYF
TRBV27	-	TRBJ2-1	-	TGTGCCAGCAGCCGGGACATATACAATGAGCAGTTCTTC	CASSRDIYNEQFF
TRBV28	TRBD1	TRBJ2-5	-	TGTGCCAGCAGTCCCCGAGGGGGCTGGGAGCAGTACTTC	CASSPRGGWEQYF
TRBV7-9	TRBD1	TRBJ2-7	-	TGTGCCAGCAGAGGTCCCAAGGACAGGGATCGCGAGCAGTACTTC	CASRGPKDRDREQYF
TRBV6-5	TRBD2	TRBJ2-1	-	TGTGCCAGCTATAAACTAGCGGGTGACAATGAGCAGTTCTTC	CASYKLAGDNEQFF
TRBV7-3	TRBD2	TRBJ2-1	-	TGTGCCAGCAGCCATGGCGGGGGTGAGCAGTTCTTC	CASSHGGGEQFF
TRBV2	TRBD1	TRBJ1-1	-	TGTGCCAGCAGTTGGGGGACAGCAGAAGCTTTCTTT	CASSWGTAEAFF
TRBV6-5	-	TRBJ1-1	-	TGTGCCAGCACCCGGACGGAGAACACTGAAGCTTTCTTT	CASTRTENTEAFF
TRBV13	-	TRBJ2-1	-	TGTGCCAGCAGCTTAGGGGGCGGTGTAGATGAGCAGTTCTTC	CASSLGGGVDEQFF
TRBV19	-	TRBJ1-1	-	TGTGCCAGTAGTTTTTACCTGAACACTGAAGCTTTCTTT	CASSFYLNTEAFF
TRBV6-6	-	TRBJ1-5	-	TGTGCCAGCAGTTACGTGGGGAGAGATCAGCCCCAGCATTTT	CASSYVGRDQPQHF
TRBV10-1	TRBD1	TRBJ2-5	-	TGCGCCAGCAGTGAGTCGAAATGGGTACAGGGGCGAGAGACCCAGTACTTC	CASSESKWVQGRETQYF
TRBV5-1	-	TRBJ2-7	-	TGTGCCAGCAGCTTCCAAGGGTCCGAGCAGTACTTC	CASSFQGSEQYF
TRBV4-3	TRBD2	TRBJ2-7	-	TGCGCCAGCAGCCAAGCGACTAGCGGCTACGAGCAGTACTTC	CASSQATSGYEQYF
TRBV4-3	TRBD1	TRBJ1-4	once	TGCGCCAGCAGCCAAGATAGGCAGTACAGGGGAAAACTGTTTTTT	CASSQDRQYRGKLFF
TRBV7-9	-	TRBJ2-7	-	TGTGCCAGCAGCTCAACACGTGGAGGGCCCGGTTACGAGCAGTACTTC	CASSSTRGGPGYEQYF
TRBV7-9	-	TRBJ2-1	-	TGTGCCAGCAGCTTACTTACAGGGAGTAACAATGAGCAGTTCTTC	CASSLLTGSNNEQFF
TRBV5-6	-	TRBJ1-6	-	TGTGCCAGCAGCTTGGGCCGGGTTTCACCCCTCCACTTT	CASSLGRVSPLHF
TRBV2	TRBD1	TRBJ2-7	once	TGTGCCAGTCTCACGGGACAGGGGAGGAACTACGAGCAGTACTTC	CASLTGQGRNYEQYF
TRBV6-5	TRBD1	TRBJ2-3	-	TGTGCCAGCAGTTTAACAGGGGGCACAGATACGCAGTATTTT	CASSLTGGTDTQYF
TRBV7-3	-	TRBJ2-5	-	TGTGCCAGCAGCTCTACTGCCGGGGAGACCCAGTACTTC	CASSSTAGETQYF
TRBV5-4	-	TRBJ2-7	-	TGTGCCAGCAGCTTGGAGGGCATCTCCTACGAGCAGTACTTC	CASSLEGISYEQYF
TRBV7-2	-	TRBJ1-1	-	TGTGCCAGCAGCTTAGTTTCCAGGAACACTGAAGCTTTCTTT	CASSLVSRNTEAFF
TRBV12-5	TRBD2	TRBJ2-7	-	TGTGCTAGTGGTTTGGTTGGGGAGGGCCCGGGCGAGCAGTACTTC	CASGLVGEGPGEQYF
TRBV2	-	TRBJ2-1	-	TGTGCCAGCGCTGACTTACACTCCTACAATGAGCAGTTCTTC	CASADLHSYNEQFF
TRBV28	TRBD2	TRBJ2-7	-	TGTGCCAGCAGTTTCTACCTAGCGGGCCTTCCCTCCTACGAGCAGTACTTC	CASSFYLAGLPSYEQYF
TRBV28	-	TRBJ2-7	-	TGTGCCAGCAGTCCCCGGGACTTGTCCTACGAGCAGTACTTC	CASSPRDLSYEQYF
TRBV11-3	-	TRBJ2-7	few	TGTGCCAGCAGCCCCTCCCCGGGACAATCACACGAGCAGTACTTC	CASSPSPGQSHEQYF
TRBV28	TRBD1	TRBJ1-2	-	TGTGCCAGCAGTCCCGGGACAGGGGGGCACTATGGCTACACCTTC	CASSPGTGGHYGYTF
TRBV5-5	-	TRBJ2-7	-	TGTGCCAGCAGCTTGGGAGACAGAGGACACGAGCAGTACTTC	CASSLGDRGHEQYF
TRBV11-2	-	TRBJ2-1	-	TGTGCCAGCAGCTTTGCCCGACAGGTCTCCTACAATGAGCAGTTCTTC	CASSFARQVSYNEQFF
TRBV27	TRBD2	TRBJ2-7	-	TGTGCCAGCAGGGCTCTAGCGGGAGTTGACAACGAGCAGTACTTC	CASRALAGVDNEQYF
TRBV4-3	-	TRBJ2-1	-	TGCGCCAGCGGACGGACTGGGTACAATGAGCAGTTCTTC	CASGRTGYNEQFF
TRBV10-3	TRBD2	TRBJ2-7	once	TGTGCCATAGGGGGACTAGCGGGAGGGAACTCCTACGAGCAGTACTTC	CAIGGLAGGNSYEQYF
TRBV5-4	TRBD1	TRBJ1-1	-	TGTGCCAGCAGAACCGGGACAGGGGGCTTCTCGGACACTGAAGCTTTCTTT	CASRTGTGGFSDTEAFF
TRBV13	TRBD2	TRBJ2-1	-	TGTGCCAGCAGTGGACTAGCGGATTACAATGAGCAGTTCTTC	CASSGLADYNEQFF
TRBV2	-	TRBJ2-1	-	TGTGCCAGCAGGCCCCGGACTCCTACCTACAATGAGCAGTTCTTC	CASRPRTPTYNEQFF
TRBV11-2	-	TRBJ2-2	-	TGTGCCAGCAGCGCGTTTGCCGGGGAGCTGTTTTTT	CASSAFAGELFF
TRBV4-3	-	TRBJ2-7	-	TGCGCCAGCAGCCAAGATCACGGGACCATAGGAGAGCAGTACTTC	CASSQDHGTIGEQYF
TRBV5-1	-	TRBJ2-1	-	TGCGCCAGCAGCTTAGGCGGGTACAATGAGCAGTTCTTC	CASSLGGYNEQFF